Listed below are T cell receptor beta chains from one sample, sequenced in a study of shared clonotypes between healthy human individuals. Profiled with immunoSEQ multiplex PCR; TCRdb holds only in-frame clones, not every one. The sample holds approximately 940,000 clones, 70% to 85% seen once. Sequencing was performed on memory CD4+ T cells sorted from blood. The receptors were sampled from a young man in good health. Both conserved end residues are part of each CDR3. The D gene is left open where the match is weak. Size is stated for part of the rows, as once, few or many counts, or as a class when the clone is expanded.

clone_size | cdr3_length | j_call | d_call | v_call | cdr3_nt | cdr3_aa
. | 14 | TRBJ2-7 | . | TRBV19 | TGTGCCAGTAGTAAGTCCCAATCTCCCTACGAGCAGTACTTC | CASSKSQSPYEQYF
few | 16 | TRBJ1-1 | . | TRBV18 | TGTGCCAGCTCACCTACCCGTGGGGGGATTAACACTGAAGCTTTCTTT | CASSPTRGGINTEAFF
. | 13 | TRBJ1-5 | . | TRBV29-1 | TGCAGCGTTAGGGCCGGAGGTAATCAGCCCCAGCATTTT | CSVRAGGNQPQHF
. | 20 | TRBJ2-3 | TRBD2 | TRBV4-1 | TGCGCCAGCAGCCACCCTGGAGCGGGAGGGACTCTCCAAGAAACAGATACGCAGTATTTT | CASSHPGAGGTLQETDTQYF
. | 16 | TRBJ2-7 | TRBD2 | TRBV30 | TGTGCCTGGAGTAGAGGGGAGCCGGGGGGGCACTACGAGCAGTACTTC | CAWSRGEPGGHYEQYF
. | 17 | TRBJ2-3 | . | TRBV5-4 | TGTGCCAGCAGCTTGCCCAGTGTGGGCGGGAACACAGATACGCAGTATTTT | CASSLPSVGGNTDTQYF
. | 15 | TRBJ2-7 | TRBD1 | TRBV7-6 | TGTGCCAGCAGCCAAGGGACAGTCAAACTCTACGAGCAGTACTTC | CASSQGTVKLYEQYF
. | 12 | TRBJ1-2 | . | TRBV30 | TGTGCCTGGAGGCTGGCGGCGAATGGCTACACCTTC | CAWRLAANGYTF
many | 13 | TRBJ2-7 | . | TRBV27 | TGTGCCACCGGGGGTGGGGGCTCCTACGAGCAGTACTTC | CATGGGGSYEQYF
. | 15 | TRBJ1-1 | TRBD1 | TRBV5-1 | TGCGCCAGCAGCCCACGGACAGGAGGAAACACTGAAGCTTTCTTT | CASSPRTGGNTEAFF
. | 16 | TRBJ1-2 | . | TRBV10-3 | TGTGCCATCAGTGAGTCGCGGGGCAGGGGAGACTATGGCTACACCTTC | CAISESRGRGDYGYTF
. | 14 | TRBJ2-1 | . | TRBV10-3 | TGTGCCATCACAGGGGTATTGGGCTACAATGAGCAGTTCTTC | CAITGVLGYNEQFF
. | 13 | TRBJ2-7 | TRBD2 | TRBV9 | TGTGCCAGCAGCGCCAGGGAGGGGCGGGAGCAGTACTTC | CASSAREGREQYF